This record covers a single T cell receptor (beta chain). The data belong to a study of lymphopenia after photon versus proton radiotherapy. The table came from immunoSEQ multiplex PCR; TCRdb's copy has only in-frame clones and leaves some out. The sample records about 70,000 clones, under 95% being singletons. Here the sequenced sample was peripheral blood, taken from a patient treated with photon-based radiotherapy. The TCR was taken from a woman aged 40 to 50 with cholangiocarcinoma.

The CDR3 DNA is TGTGCCAGCGGGACCAGAACAGGGGTATGGTTGGGCGAGCAGTACTTC. It encodes CASGTRTGVWLGEQYF. V usage is TRBV7-8 and J usage is TRBJ2-7; 7 bases line up with TRBD1. The CDR3 sequence is 16 residues long. CDR1 and CDR2 (germline): SGHVS, FQNEAQ. The V gene end was trimmed by 8 bases and the J gene end by 6 bases; junction bases not matched to a gene: 19.